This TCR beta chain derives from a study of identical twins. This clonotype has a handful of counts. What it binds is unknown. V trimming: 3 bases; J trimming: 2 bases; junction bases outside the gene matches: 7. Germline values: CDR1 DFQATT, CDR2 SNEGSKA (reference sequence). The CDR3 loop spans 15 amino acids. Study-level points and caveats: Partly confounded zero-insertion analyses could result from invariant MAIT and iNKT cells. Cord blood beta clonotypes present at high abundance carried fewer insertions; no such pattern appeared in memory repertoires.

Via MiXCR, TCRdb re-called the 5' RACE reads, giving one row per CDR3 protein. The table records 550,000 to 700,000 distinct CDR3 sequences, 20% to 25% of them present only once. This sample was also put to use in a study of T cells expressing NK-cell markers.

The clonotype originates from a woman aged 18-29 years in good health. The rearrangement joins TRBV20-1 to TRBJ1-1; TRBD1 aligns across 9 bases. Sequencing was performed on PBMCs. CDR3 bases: TGCAGTGCTAGTCCCGGGACAGGGTACAACACTGAAGCTTTCTTT. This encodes CSASPGTGYNTEAFF.